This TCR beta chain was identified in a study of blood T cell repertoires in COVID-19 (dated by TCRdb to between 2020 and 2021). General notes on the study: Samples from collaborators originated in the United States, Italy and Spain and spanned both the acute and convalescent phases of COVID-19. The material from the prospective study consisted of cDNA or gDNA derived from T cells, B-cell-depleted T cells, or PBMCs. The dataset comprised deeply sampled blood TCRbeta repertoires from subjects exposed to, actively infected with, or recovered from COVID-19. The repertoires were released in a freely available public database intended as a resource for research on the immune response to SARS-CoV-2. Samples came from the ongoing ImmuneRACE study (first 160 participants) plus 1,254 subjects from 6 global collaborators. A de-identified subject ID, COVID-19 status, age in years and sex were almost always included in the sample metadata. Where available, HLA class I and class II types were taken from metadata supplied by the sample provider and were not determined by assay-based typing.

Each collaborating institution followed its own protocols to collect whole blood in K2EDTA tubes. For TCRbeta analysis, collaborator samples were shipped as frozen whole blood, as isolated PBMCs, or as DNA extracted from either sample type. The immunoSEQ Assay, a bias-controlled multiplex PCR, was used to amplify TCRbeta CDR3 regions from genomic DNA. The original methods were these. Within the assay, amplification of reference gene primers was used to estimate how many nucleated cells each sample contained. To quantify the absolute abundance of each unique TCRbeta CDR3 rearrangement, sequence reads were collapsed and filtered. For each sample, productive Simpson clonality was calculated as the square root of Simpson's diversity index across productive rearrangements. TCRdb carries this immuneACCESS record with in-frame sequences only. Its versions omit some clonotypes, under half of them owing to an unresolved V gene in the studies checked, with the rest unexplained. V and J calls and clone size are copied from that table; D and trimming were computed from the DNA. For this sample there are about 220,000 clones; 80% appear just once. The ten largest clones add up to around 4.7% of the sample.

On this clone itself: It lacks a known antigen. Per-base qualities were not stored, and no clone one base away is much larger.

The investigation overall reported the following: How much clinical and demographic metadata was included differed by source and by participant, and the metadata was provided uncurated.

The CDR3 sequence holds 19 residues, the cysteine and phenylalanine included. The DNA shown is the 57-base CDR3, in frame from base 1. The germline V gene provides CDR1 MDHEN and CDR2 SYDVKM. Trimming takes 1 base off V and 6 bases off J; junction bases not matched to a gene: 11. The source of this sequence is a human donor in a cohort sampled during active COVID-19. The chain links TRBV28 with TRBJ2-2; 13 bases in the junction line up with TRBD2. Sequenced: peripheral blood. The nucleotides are TGTGCCAGCAGTTTATTTAACGGACTAGCGGGAGCAGGACCCGGGGAGCTGTTTTTT. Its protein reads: CASSLFNGLAGAGPGELFF.